This T cell receptor (beta chain) was sequenced for a study of T cells after posttransplantation cyclophosphamide. Overall study findings and caveats: Blood and skin or GI T cell repertoires showed limited TRB overlap.

The V and J ends lost 6 bases and 5 bases respectively, with 13 bases between them. Germline lookup yields CDR1 MNHEY and CDR2 SVGAGI. The CDR3 has 13 residues. Concerning this clone: Its specificity is unknown.

Assay used: immunoSEQ multiplex PCR; TCRdb lists only in-frame clones, some missing. The data show 2,000 to 2,500 clones, with around 81% seen just once and around 10% held by the top ten. Busulfan-fludarabine conditioning, marrow transplant, and cyclophosphamide on days +3 and +4 were administered. The TCR comes from a male patient in his 50s who received an allogeneic stem cell transplant from a related donor and was CMV-positive. Part of the T cell pool may stem from the graft donor. The genes are TRBV6-5 and TRBJ2-5; D is possibly TRBD1 (6 bases). The sample here was CD8+ T cells sorted from blood, taken approximately 380 days after allogeneic stem cell transplant with posttransplant cyclophosphamide. The DNA of the CDR3 is TGTGCCAGCAGGGCAGGGGTTCGGGAGACCCAGTACTTC. It is translated as CASRAGVRETQYF.